This is a list of T cell receptor beta chains from one sample in a study of memory CD8 T cells in hepatitis C reinfection. TCRdb's table, derived via immunoSEQ multiplex PCR, lists solely in-frame clones and lacks some. Seen here are more than 35,000 clones, 70% to 90% observed once, and the top ten hold more than 0.95%. Sequenced input: naive CD8+ T cells sorted from blood. All receptors derive from a man between 18 and 35 years old with hepatitis C virus infection. Each CDR3 is given with its conserved first and last residue. The order of the fields is clone size, J gene, V gene, D gene, CDR3 length, CDR3 DNA, CDR3 protein. A D gene is named only where the DNA matches it firmly. Clone size is stated in some rows and not others, as once, few, many or a class when expanded.

once,TRBJ2-7,TRBV6-5,NA,12,TGTGCCAGCAGTGAGGGCAGCTACGAGCAGTACTTC,CASSEGSYEQYF
NA,TRBJ2-1,TRBV10-1,TRBD2,16,TGCGCCAGCAGTTTGTATCCGGGACTAGCGTCCAATGAGCAGTTCTTC,CASSLYPGLASNEQFF
NA,TRBJ2-1,TRBV20-1,NA,10,TGCAGTGCTAGATATGGCGAGCAGTTCTTC,CSARYGEQFF
NA,TRBJ2-2,TRBV6-5,NA,15,TGTGCCAGCAGTTACTCCGCCTACAGCACCGGGGAGCTGTTTTTT,CASSYSAYSTGELFF
NA,TRBJ2-5,TRBV27,TRBD2,15,TGTGCCAGCAGTGTCCTAGCGGGAGGTGGGGAGACCCAGTACTTC,CASSVLAGGGETQYF
once,TRBJ1-2,TRBV28,TRBD1,15,TGTGCCAGCAGGCCCGGGACAGGGGATAAGAGCGGCTACACCTTC,CASRPGTGDKSGYTF
NA,TRBJ2-7,TRBV10-3,TRBD1,14,TGTGCCACCCAAGGGGACGACAGGGCCTACGAGCAGTACTTC,CATQGDDRAYEQYF
once,TRBJ2-1,TRBV27,TRBD1,14,TGTGCCAGCAGTTTCGGGACAGGGGCTAATGAGCAGTTCTTC,CASSFGTGANEQFF
NA,TRBJ2-1,TRBV10-2,TRBD2,16,TGCGCCAGCCTCTTGACGACTAGCGGGGGCAACAATGAGCAGTTCTTC,CASLLTTSGGNNEQFF
NA,TRBJ1-2,TRBV19,NA,16,TGTGCCAGTAGTATCCTAGGTGCCGAAGCTAACTATGGCTACACCTTC,CASSILGAEANYGYTF
NA,TRBJ1-1,TRBV6-6,TRBD1,14,TGTGCCAGCAGTTGGGGACAGGGGATCCCTGAAGCTTTCTTT,CASSWGQGIPEAFF
NA,TRBJ2-5,TRBV30,NA,13,TGTGCCTGGAGCTCCGGGTACCAAGAGACCCAGTACTTC,CAWSSGYQETQYF
NA,TRBJ2-2,TRBV9,NA,16,TGTGCCAGCAGCGCGACGGGGGCGGGGGACACCGGGGAGCTGTTTTTT,CASSATGAGDTGELFF
once,TRBJ1-4,TRBV10-2,NA,15,TGCGCCAGCAGTGGGCGTGCCAGGGGTCATGAAAAACTGTTTTTT,CASSGRARGHEKLFF
NA,TRBJ2-1,TRBV13,TRBD2,16,TGTGCCAGCAGCTTAGCGCTAGCGGGAGATTTGAATGAGCAGTTCTTC,CASSLALAGDLNEQFF
NA,TRBJ1-3,TRBV7-9,NA,15,TGTGCCAGCAGGGACAGCGTTTTCTCTGGAAACACCATATATTTT,CASRDSVFSGNTIYF
NA,TRBJ2-7,TRBV7-9,TRBD2,15,TGTGCCAGCAGCTTAGGAGCGGGAGGCGCCTACGAGCAGTACTTC,CASSLGAGGAYEQYF
NA,TRBJ2-3,TRBV28,NA,13,TGTGCCAGCAGGGGGCCAGGGACAGATACGCAGTATTTT,CASRGPGTDTQYF
NA,TRBJ1-3,TRBV5-3,TRBD1,14,TGTGCCAGGGGACAGGGAGACTCTGGAAACACCATATATTTT,CARGQGDSGNTIYF
NA,TRBJ1-1,TRBV10-3,NA,15,TGTGCCATCAGTGAGGATCCCCAAAGAGGCACTGAAGCTTTCTTT,CAISEDPQRGTEAFF
NA,TRBJ2-6,TRBV2,TRBD2,17,TGTGCCAGCAGGACTAGCGGAGATTTCTCTGGGGCCAACGTCCTGACTTTC,CASRTSGDFSGANVLTF
NA,TRBJ2-7,TRBV28,NA,13,TGTGCCAGCAGTCCGGAGCGCTCCTACGAGCAGTACTTC,CASSPERSYEQYF
NA,TRBJ2-3,TRBV2,NA,14,TGTGCCAGCAGTGAAGCGTCCGCCGGAGATACGCAGTATTTT,CASSEASAGDTQYF
NA,TRBJ1-2,TRBV5-1,NA,15,TGCGCCAGCAGCGTGCTGCGGGGGCGTCGTTATGGCTACACCTTC,CASSVLRGRRYGYTF
NA,TRBJ2-2,TRBV7-6,TRBD2,19,TGTGCCAGCAGCACCGCGGTAGCGGGAGGGCCGACACGAACGGGGGAGCTGTTTTTT,CASSTAVAGGPTRTGELFF
NA,TRBJ2-3,TRBV7-6,TRBD1,17,TGTGCCAGCAGCTCCACTGGACAGGGTCACTACACAGATACGCAGTATTTT,CASSSTGQGHYTDTQYF
few,TRBJ1-1,TRBV4-1,NA,14,TGCGCCAGCAGCCAACAACAGGGAAGGACTGAAGCTTTCTTT,CASSQQQGRTEAFF
NA,TRBJ1-2,TRBV7-9,NA,15,TGTGCCAGCAGCTCTCTCGGACAGACTAACTATGGCTACACCTTC,CASSSLGQTNYGYTF
NA,TRBJ2-7,TRBV6-7,TRBD2,17,TGTGCCAGCAGTTACTACCCCGGGACAGGGACTAGCGGGAGTTATGTCTTC,CASSYYPGTGTSGSYVF
NA,TRBJ2-7,TRBV19,NA,13,TGTGCCAGTAGCCTAACAGGGAGAGGCGAGCAGTACTTC,CASSLTGRGEQYF
NA,TRBJ2-1,TRBV7-6,TRBD2,18,TGTGCCAGCAGCTACGGACTAGCGGGGGACCTTTCCTACAATGAGCAGTTCTTC,CASSYGLAGDLSYNEQFF
NA,TRBJ1-3,TRBV5-6,TRBD1,14,TGTGCCAGCAGCTTAGGAGGGGGCGGAAACACCATATATTTT,CASSLGGGGNTIYF
NA,TRBJ2-3,TRBV6-1,NA,16,TGTGCCAGCAGTGAACAGGCGGGTGCTAGCACAGATACGCAGTATTTT,CASSEQAGASTDTQYF
NA,TRBJ2-1,TRBV11-3,NA,13,TGTGCCAGCAGCCCCGGGGGAAACAATGAGCAGTTCTTC,CASSPGGNNEQFF
NA,TRBJ2-3,TRBV28,NA,14,TGTGCCAGCAGTTTCCGAGGGCAGACAGATACGCAGTATTTT,CASSFRGQTDTQYF
NA,TRBJ2-2,TRBV7-9,NA,14,TGTGCCAGCAGCCCGGGACAAGGCACCGGGGAGCTGTTTTTT,CASSPGQGTGELFF
NA,TRBJ2-1,TRBV7-9,TRBD1,14,TGTGCCAGCAGCTTATTAACAGGGGCCAATGAGCAGTTCTTC,CASSLLTGANEQFF
NA,TRBJ2-7,TRBV27,TRBD2,16,TGTGCCAGCAGTTTAGGGACTAGCGGGAGGAACTACGAGCAGTACTTC,CASSLGTSGRNYEQYF
few,TRBJ1-6,TRBV6-6,NA,14,TGTGCCAGCAGGCAGGGTTTGGGCCTCTCACCCCTCCACTTT,CASRQGLGLSPLHF
once,TRBJ2-5,TRBV2,NA,15,TGTGCCAGCAGTGAGAGGGCAGCCCTCCAAGAGACCCAGTACTTC,CASSERAALQETQYF
NA,TRBJ2-3,TRBV27,TRBD2,15,TGTGCCAGCACCCCAGCGGGGGGCCTCACAGATACGCAGTATTTT,CASTPAGGLTDTQYF
NA,TRBJ2-1,TRBV5-1,TRBD1,15,TGCGCCAGCAGCCTAGGACAGGGCTCCTACAATGAGCAGTTCTTC,CASSLGQGSYNEQFF
NA,TRBJ2-5,TRBV5-6,NA,15,TGTGCCAGCAGCTTGGCATCAGCGTACCAAGAGACCCAGTACTTC,CASSLASAYQETQYF
NA,TRBJ2-3,TRBV2,TRBD2,16,TGTGCCAGCAGTGAAGCCCCACTACCCTCCCGGGGGGCGCAGTATTTT,CASSEAPLPSRGAQYF
NA,TRBJ2-6,TRBV11-2,TRBD1,17,TGTGCCAGCAGCTTCTGGACAGGGACACCCGGGGCCAACGTCCTGACTTTC,CASSFWTGTPGANVLTF
NA,TRBJ2-1,TRBV7-3,TRBD2,15,TGTGCCAGCAGCTTAATTAGCGGGACCTACAATGAGCAGTTCTTC,CASSLISGTYNEQFF
few,TRBJ2-7,TRBV5-6,NA,14,TGTGCCAGCAGCTTTTTCGGTGCCAGGAACGAGCAGTACTTC,CASSFFGARNEQYF
NA,TRBJ1-4,TRBV5-6,NA,16,TGTGCCAGCAGCTCTATGCCAGGGGCCACTAATGAAAAACTGTTTTTT,CASSSMPGATNEKLFF
NA,TRBJ2-1,TRBV6-5,NA,15,TGTGCCAGCGCAGACGGGGAGAGCTCCTACAATGAGCAGTTCTTC,CASADGESSYNEQFF
NA,TRBJ2-1,TRBV12-5,TRBD2,13,TGTGCTAGTGGTCCGGAGGGAGGGAATGAGCAGTTCTTC,CASGPEGGNEQFF
NA,TRBJ2-7,TRBV5-1,TRBD1,15,TGCGCCAGCACCACAGGGACAGGGGGCTCCAACGAGCAGTACTTC,CASTTGTGGSNEQYF
NA,TRBJ2-3,TRBV19,TRBD2,17,TGTGCCAGTAGTAAGGACGGTAGCGGGGGGGCAGAAGATACGCAGTATTTT,CASSKDGSGGAEDTQYF
NA,TRBJ2-2,TRBV9,TRBD1,13,TGTGCCAGCAGCGGCCAGGGGGCCGGGGAGCTGTTTTTT,CASSGQGAGELFF
NA,TRBJ2-1,TRBV27,TRBD2,16,TGTGCCAGCAGTCCATTAGCGGGGAGCTCCTACAATGAGCAGTTCTTC,CASSPLAGSSYNEQFF